This is a list of T cell receptor beta chains from one sample in a study of blood T cell repertoires in COVID-19. Sequenced by immunoSEQ multiplex PCR; TCRdb stores in-frame clones only, minus some. The profile shows 150,000 to 200,000 clones, over 85% of them singletons. The sample consisted of peripheral blood. The receptors come from a man aged 55 to 70 with active or convalescent COVID-19. Each CDR3 is given with its conserved first and last residue. The D gene is left open where the match is weak. Clone size is shown for a subset of rows, as once, few, many or a class of expanded clone.

v_call,d_call,j_call,clone_size,cdr3_nt,cdr3_aa
TRBV6-5,NA,TRBJ1-1,NA,TGTGCCAGCAGTTACTCCGCCGCGCGGCACACTGAAGCTTTCTTT,CASSYSAARHTEAFF
TRBV30,TRBD1,TRBJ1-2,NA,TGTGCCTGGAGTGTCGGACAGGGTTATGGCTACACCTTC,CAWSVGQGYGYTF
TRBV12-5,NA,TRBJ1-6,NA,TGTGCTAGTGGCCCCGCCTATCCCCCCCGGTTCTATAATTCACCCCTCCACTTT,CASGPAYPPRFYNSPLHF
TRBV18,NA,TRBJ1-1,NA,TGTGCCAGCTCACCCGGACAGTTGAACACTGAAGCTTTCTTT,CASSPGQLNTEAFF
TRBV27,NA,TRBJ2-7,NA,TGTGCCAGCAGTTTAGACGGAGGCGAGCAGTACTTC,CASSLDGGEQYF
TRBV5-1,NA,TRBJ1-5,NA,TGCGCCAGCAGCTTGAGAGGGTTTAGCAATCAGCCCCAGCATTTT,CASSLRGFSNQPQHF
TRBV28,TRBD2,TRBJ2-7,NA,TGTGCCAGCAGTTCCACTAGCGGGATCGTTTACGAGCAGTACTTC,CASSSTSGIVYEQYF
TRBV11-2,TRBD1,TRBJ1-1,few,TGTGCCAGCAGCCCCAGACACGGACAGGGCGCTTTCTTT,CASSPRHGQGAFF
TRBV7-7,NA,TRBJ2-1,NA,TGTGCCAGCAGCCCGAGACAGGGAGGTGAGCAGTTCTTC,CASSPRQGGEQFF
TRBV7-6,TRBD1,TRBJ2-3,NA,TGTGCCAGCAGTTTAGCCGGGGACAGGGGGCGGGATACGCAGTATTTT,CASSLAGDRGRDTQYF
TRBV18,NA,TRBJ1-2,few,TGTGCCAGCTCATCTCGGGACACTCGGCTTGGCTACACCTTC,CASSSRDTRLGYTF
TRBV10-3,TRBD1,TRBJ1-1,NA,TGTGCCATCAGTGAGTCGACAGGGCAGGGGGCCGGAGCTTTCTTT,CAISESTGQGAGAFF
TRBV11-2,TRBD1,TRBJ1-1,NA,TGTGCCAGCAGCTTAGATCAGATCATACCAGGGGGCACTGAAGCTTTCTTT,CASSLDQIIPGGTEAFF
TRBV7-2,NA,TRBJ2-5,NA,TGTGCCAGCAGCTCCCTCCCCGGGACCCAGTACTTC,CASSSLPGTQYF
TRBV5-6,TRBD1,TRBJ2-4,NA,TGTGCCAGCAGCTCGCTAGTACAGGGGCTAAAAAACATTCAGTACTTC,CASSSLVQGLKNIQYF
TRBV28,TRBD1,TRBJ2-7,NA,TGTGCCAGCAGTCCGATGGGACAGACCTACGAGCAGTACTTC,CASSPMGQTYEQYF
TRBV6-5,NA,TRBJ1-5,NA,TGTGCCAGCGGGACACATAGCAATCAGCCCCAGCATTTT,CASGTHSNQPQHF
TRBV3-1/TRBV3-2,NA,TRBJ1-1,NA,TGTGCCAGCAGCGCAGGGTTCAACACTGAAGCTTTCTTT,CASSAGFNTEAFF
TRBV2,NA,TRBJ2-5,once,TGTGCCAGCAGGCAGTCGGAGACCCAGTACTTC,CASRQSETQYF
TRBV27,NA,TRBJ1-2,NA,TGTGCCAGCAGTAGGGGGGGAATAGTAGGTGGCTACACCTTC,CASSRGGIVGGYTF
TRBV5-1,NA,TRBJ1-2,NA,TGCGCCAGCAGCTTGGAGACAGTTTATGGCTACACCTTC,CASSLETVYGYTF
TRBV5-3,NA,TRBJ2-1,once,TGTGCCAGAAGCTGCCCTGTCCTGGCTTACAATGAGCAGTTCTTC,CARSCPVLAYNEQFF
TRBV18,TRBD1,TRBJ1-5,once,TGTGCCAGCTCACAAGGGACAGGGGCCAATCAGCCCCAGCATTTT,CASSQGTGANQPQHF
TRBV30,NA,TRBJ1-3,NA,TGTGCCTGGGGGGGCTTCCAGAGAAACACCATATATTTT,CAWGGFQRNTIYF
TRBV14,TRBD1,TRBJ1-1,NA,TGTGCCAGCAGCCAAGTTACAGGGGGCGGGAACACTGAAGCTTTCTTT,CASSQVTGGGNTEAFF